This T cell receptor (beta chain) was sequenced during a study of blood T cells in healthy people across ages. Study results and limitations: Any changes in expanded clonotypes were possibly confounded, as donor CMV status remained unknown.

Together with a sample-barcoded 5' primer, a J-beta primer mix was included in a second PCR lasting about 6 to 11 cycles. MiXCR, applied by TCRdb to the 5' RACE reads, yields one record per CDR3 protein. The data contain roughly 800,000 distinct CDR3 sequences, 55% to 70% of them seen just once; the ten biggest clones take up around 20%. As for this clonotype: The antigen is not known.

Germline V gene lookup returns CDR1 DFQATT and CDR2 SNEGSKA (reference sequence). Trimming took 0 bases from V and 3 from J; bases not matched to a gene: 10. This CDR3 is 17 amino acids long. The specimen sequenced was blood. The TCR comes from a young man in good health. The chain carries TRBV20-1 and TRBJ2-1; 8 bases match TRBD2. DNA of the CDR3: TGCAGTGCTAGAGATCCGCGACTAGCGCCTGTCTACAATGAGCAGTTCTTC. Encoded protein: CSARDPRLAPVYNEQFF.